Listed below are T cell receptor beta chains from one sample, sequenced in a study of spatial heterogeneity in lung cancer. TCRdb recomputed calls from the 5' RACE reads with MiXCR, one row per CDR3 protein. This sample has 40,000 to 50,000 distinct CDR3 sequences, with less than 9% found just once. The sequencing here drew on PBMCs, taken at surgery. The receptors stem from a female donor with early-stage non-small cell lung cancer. Each CDR3 is given with its conserved first and last residue. A D gene is named only where the DNA matches it firmly. Clone size is not always given. Where it is, it says once, few, many or a class for expanded clones.

J,size,D,V,DNA,CDR3
TRBJ1-6,few,-,TRBV20-1,TGCAGTGCTAGACAGTCGAGCTCCTATAATTCACCCCTCCACTTT,CSARQSSSYNSPLHF
TRBJ1-1,few,-,TRBV12-3/TRBV12-4,TGTGCCAGCAGTTTGGCAGGGAGGAACACTGAAGCTTTCTTT,CASSLAGRNTEAFF
TRBJ1-2,-,-,TRBV7-2,TGTGCCAGCAGCTTAGAGCAGTTCCTGCCAGGCTACACCTTC,CASSLEQFLPGYTF
TRBJ2-5,few,TRBD1,TRBV12-3/TRBV12-4,TGTGCCAGCAGAACAGGGGACCAAGAGACCCAGTACTTC,CASRTGDQETQYF
TRBJ2-6,-,-,TRBV9,TGTGCCAGCAGCTCAGGGGGGGACTTCTCCCCTGGGGCCAACGTCCTGACTTTC,CASSSGGDFSPGANVLTF
TRBJ2-2,many,-,TRBV29-1,TGCAGCGTTGGTTCTCGTGGCGCGGTCACCGGGGAGCTGTTTTTT,CSVGSRGAVTGELFF
TRBJ2-2,-,-,TRBV6-1,TGTGCCAGCCAGGGGTTAGACGGACAAACCGGGGAGCTGTTTTTT,CASQGLDGQTGELFF
TRBJ1-2,few,-,TRBV27,TGTGCCAGCAGACCAGGGACTTCAACTGTTAACTATGGCTACACCTTC,CASRPGTSTVNYGYTF
TRBJ1-6,many,-,TRBV4-2,TGTGCCAGCAGCCAAGATGGCGGCAAGGGGAATTCACCCCTCCACTTT,CASSQDGGKGNSPLHF
TRBJ2-7,-,-,TRBV7-9,TGTGCCAGCAGGCAGGGCGGCAGGGCGAGGGAGCAGTACTTC,CASRQGGRAREQYF
TRBJ2-3,few,TRBD1,TRBV4-3,TGCGCCAGCAGTGACAGGGACAAGGATACGCAGTATTTT,CASSDRDKDTQYF
TRBJ2-4,-,-,TRBV7-8,TGTGCCAGCAGCTTAGTAGGCCTTTCTGGAAACATTCAGTACTTC,CASSLVGLSGNIQYF
TRBJ2-2,few,-,TRBV6-6,TGTGCCAGCACCAGAGCGAACACCGGGGAGCTGTTTTTT,CASTRANTGELFF
TRBJ1-2,many,-,TRBV7-9,TGTGCCAGCAGCTTGGCAGCTAACTATGGCTACACCTTC,CASSLAANYGYTF
TRBJ2-7,few,TRBD1,TRBV12-3/TRBV12-4,TGTGCCAGCAGTTTAGGGGACAGGGAGGTCGACGAGCAGTACTTC,CASSLGDREVDEQYF
TRBJ2-1,-,TRBD2,TRBV24-1,TGTGTCACCAGTGATTTGTGGGGACTAGCGGGGGGGGGATCCTACAATGAGCAGTTCTTC,CVTSDLWGLAGGGSYNEQFF
TRBJ2-7,few,-,TRBV3-1,TGTGCCAGCAGCCAAGACACGGGTCTCGGCCCATCCTACGAGCAGTACTTC,CASSQDTGLGPSYEQYF
TRBJ1-2,many,TRBD1,TRBV12-3/TRBV12-4,TGTGCCAGCAGTTTCGGGACAGGGATCGATGGCTACACCTTC,CASSFGTGIDGYTF
TRBJ2-2,-,-,TRBV12-3/TRBV12-4,TGTGCCAGCAGTTTTACAGGGCGGAACACCGGGGAGCTGTTTTTT,CASSFTGRNTGELFF
TRBJ2-6,-,TRBD1,TRBV19,TGTGCCAGTACCGAGTCAGGACAGGGGGGCCTCTCTGGGGCCAACGTCCTGACTTTC,CASTESGQGGLSGANVLTF
TRBJ2-3,-,TRBD2,TRBV7-6,TGTGCCAGCAGCTTTACTAGCGGGGGGGACACAGATACGCAGTATTTT,CASSFTSGGDTDTQYF
TRBJ2-1,few,TRBD1,TRBV7-2,TGTGCCAGCAGCTTCGGGACAGGGTACAATGAGCAGTTCTTC,CASSFGTGYNEQFF
TRBJ2-7,few,-,TRBV5-6,TGTGCCAGCAGCTTGGTAGACGAGCAGTACTTC,CASSLVDEQYF
TRBJ2-7,many,-,TRBV20-1,TGCAGTGCTAGAGCAGTAGCCTACGAGCAGTACTTC,CSARAVAYEQYF
TRBJ2-5,many,-,TRBV6-2/TRBV6-3,TGTGCCACCCAGGACGCACAAGAGACCCAGTACTTC,CATQDAQETQYF
TRBJ2-2,-,TRBD1,TRBV7-9,TGTGCCGTACAGGGACAGTTAACCGGGGAGCTGTTTTTT,CAVQGQLTGELFF
TRBJ1-3,-,TRBD1,TRBV7-2,TGTGCCAGCAGCCTGGTAGGGGGCGGAAGCTCTGGAAACACCATATATTTT,CASSLVGGGSSGNTIYF
TRBJ2-7,many,-,TRBV27,TGTGCCAGCAGTTCCAGACAGATACTCTACGAGCAGTACTTC,CASSSRQILYEQYF
TRBJ2-7,-,-,TRBV7-2,TGTGCCAGCAGCTCCCAGCCCTACGAGCAGTACTTC,CASSSQPYEQYF
TRBJ1-6,few,-,TRBV20-1,TGCAGTGCCCAATCCCAGGGAGATTCACCCCTCCACTTT,CSAQSQGDSPLHF
TRBJ2-2,many,-,TRBV19,TGTGCCAGTAGTACGACAAGACTGGCGACCGGGGAGCTGTTTTTT,CASSTTRLATGELFF
TRBJ2-6,-,-,TRBV20-1,TGCAGTGCTTCCGGAGCTTCCCGAACTGGGGCCAACGTCCTGACTTTC,CSASGASRTGANVLTF
TRBJ2-7,once,-,TRBV19,TGTGCCAGTAGTCCTCAGCCCTCCTCAGGGGAGCAGTACTTC,CASSPQPSSGEQYF
TRBJ2-2,many,-,TRBV7-2,TGTGCCAGCAGCTTAGAGTACGGGGAGCTGTTTTTT,CASSLEYGELFF
TRBJ2-5,few,-,TRBV11-2,TGTGCCAGCAGCTCAGGGGGGGATCAAGAGACCCAGTACTTC,CASSSGGDQETQYF